Below, one TCR beta chain is given with its context. The antigen is unknown. This record comes from a study of CD8+CD57+ T cells in acquired aplastic anemia. TCR beta VDJ and CDR3 profiling used genomic DNA as template. TCRdb processed the reads anew with MiXCR; each CDR3 protein has one entry. The data hold roughly 500,000 distinct CDR3 sequences, with roughly 34% observed a single time. CDR3 length equals 13 residues. The authors sequenced patients whose flow cytometry had shown CD8+CD57+ cell expansion. Each patient carried a diagnosis of severe acquired aplastic anemia. Study outcomes and limitations: Patients showed no significant difference from controls in CD8+ Simpson's diversity.

V and J are TRBV12-3 or TRBV12-4 and TRBJ2-3, with TRBD2 matching over 14 bases. The clonotype originates from a human donor with aplastic anemia. The source material was sorted CD4+, CD8+, or CD8+CD57+ T cells (not recorded which) from PBMCs. The DNA for the CDR3 is TGTGTTACAGGGACTAGCGGGGGTGATACGCAGTATTTT. This codes for CVTGTSGGDTQYF.